This TCR beta chain is from a study of blood T cell repertoires in COVID-19. Study in general: Sites in the United States, Italy and Spain provided acute and convalescent COVID-19 samples. PBMCs, B-cell-depleted T cells, or T cells provided the cDNA or gDNA that made up the material.

Patients from Seattle were sampled longitudinally, starting during active infection. V lost 3 bases, J lost 2 bases, and 6 bases stayed unmatched. This CDR3 spans 14 amino acids. The germline CDR1 and CDR2 sequences are DFQATT and SNEGSKA (reference sequence). Original data processing: Quantification of nucleated cells was approximated via reference gene primer amplification. Measured with immunoSEQ multiplex PCR; TCRdb has only the in-frame clones, and not every one. The DNA was the basis for D and trimming; V, J and clone size are from that table. The sample has some 220,000 clones; approximately 83% are singletons.

The J gene is TRBJ1-2, the V gene TRBV20-1; the match to TRBD1 covers 7 bases. This receptor was taken from a woman aged 25 to 39 with COVID-19, enrolled during active disease. Input material: peripheral blood. In DNA, the CDR3 is TGCAGTGCTAGTTCTTCGGGACAGAACTATGGCTACACCTTC. Translation: CSASSSGQNYGYTF.